The 8 T cell receptor beta chains given below trace back to one sample, sequenced in a study of a mutant IDH1 vaccine in newly diagnosed glioma. Which antigens these TCRs recognize remains unknown. Time point reported: week 5, during vaccination. The content of each vaccine dose was 300 ug of mutant IDH1 20-mer peptide, and topical imiquimod accompanied it. This table comes from immunoSEQ multiplex PCR, and its TCRdb copy is limited to in-frame clones, with some not included. Of 25,000 to 30,000 clones in the sample, approximately 80% were seen once. The sequenced sample was PBMCs, obtained from a glioma patient whose treatment included an IDH1 peptide vaccine. These receptors were collected from a man in his forties with glioma. Some clones in this sample may be carry-over from other donors' samples.

The chain joins TRBV2 to TRBJ1-3; D is undetermined. CDR3 length equals 14 residues. Germline V gene sequence: CDR1 SNHLY, CDR2 FYNNEI. V dropped 4 bases and J dropped 0 bases, with 7 bases sitting between them. The CDR3 is CASSGQFSGNTIYF. As DNA, the CDR3 is TGTGCCAGCAGTGGCCAGTTCTCTGGAAACACCATATATTTT.

The chain couples TRBV10-3 to TRBJ1-4; D gene uncertain. The germline V gene encodes CDR1 ENHRY and CDR2 SYGVKD. The CDR3 spans 14 residues. Trimming shortened V by 9 bases and J by 1 base, and 12 bases separated the two germline ends. For the CDR3, the DNA is TGTGCCATGTCAAGCCCAGGAACTAATGAAAAACTGTTTTTT. Amino acid sequence: CAMSSPGTNEKLFF.

The chain carries TRBV4-1 and TRBJ1-2; D uncertain. Germline assignment: CDR1 MGHRA and CDR2 YSYEKL. The germline V and J ends were trimmed by 2 bases and 3 bases, with 13 bases remaining between them. This CDR3 comprises 15 residues. CDR3: CASSQPLAPDYGYTF. The CDR3 coding sequence is TGCGCCAGCAGCCAACCCCTCGCCCCAGACTATGGCTACACCTTC.

The V gene is TRBV30, the J gene TRBJ1-6; the D is unclear. V dropped 3 bases and J dropped 0 bases, with 12 bases sitting between them. Germline-derived CDR1 and CDR2 are GTSNPN and SVGIG (reference sequence). This CDR3 contains 16 residues. The DNA of the CDR3 is TGTGCCTGGAGGGGCCGGGAAAGCTCCTATAATTCACCCCTCCACTTT. Residues: CAWRGRESSYNSPLHF. Looking up the rest from reference TRBV30 and TRBJ1-6 gives the full variable domain: SQTIHQWPATLVQPVGSPLSLECTVEGTSNPNLYWYRQAAGRGLQLLFYSVGIGQISSEVPQNLSASRPQDRQFILSSKKLLLSDSGFYLCAWRGRESSYNSPLHFGNGTRLTVT.

The chain links TRBV2 to TRBJ1-1, with D maybe TRBD1 (5 bases). Germline V gene lookup returns CDR1 SNHLY and CDR2 FYNNEI. This CDR3 has 13 amino acids. The V end lost 4 bases, the J end lost 4 bases, and 10 bases lay between the germline ends. CDR3 sequence (DNA): TGTGCCAGCAGTGGGAGGGGCGGCACTGAAGCTTTCTTT. Protein sequence: CASSGRGGTEAFF. The full variable domain, its missing parts supplied by reference TRBV2 and TRBJ1-1, is EPEVTQTPSHQVTQMGQEVILRCVPISNHLYFYWYRQILGQKVEFLVSFYNNEISEKSEIFDDQFSVERPDGSNFTLKIRSTKLEDSAMYFCASSGRGGTEAFFGQGTRLTVV.

The chain recombines TRBV10-3 with TRBJ1-5, with D possibly matching TRBD1 (5 bases). V shed 3 bases and J shed 6 bases, with 15 bases lying between them. The germline V gene encodes CDR1 ENHRY and CDR2 SYGVKD. This CDR3 is built from 15 residues. The CDR3 coding sequence is TGTGCCATCAGTGATTCGGGGCGGCTGGTTCAGCCCCAGCATTTT. Residues: CAISDSGRLVQPQHF.

The V and J genes are TRBV11-3 and TRBJ2-7; 8 bases agree with TRBD2. Germline V CDR1 and CDR2: SGHNT, YENEEA. V lost 3 bases, J lost 2 bases, and 3 bases stayed unmatched. The CDR3 is made up of 14 amino acids. The CDR3: CASSLAGGTYEQYF. The CDR3 DNA reads TGTGCCAGCAGCTTGGCGGGGGGAACCTACGAGCAGTACTTC.

The V call is TRBV7-2, the J call TRBJ2-7; D may be TRBD2 (6 bases). The V end was cut by 5 bases, the J end by 6 bases, with 14 bases between. Looked up from germline, CDR1 is SGHTA and CDR2 is FQGNSA. The CDR3 totals 13 residues. CDR3 nucleotide sequence: TGTGCCAGCAGCCACCAACGGGGGTTCGAGCAGTACTTC. Protein product: CASSHQRGFEQYF.